This TCR beta chain was captured by sequencing in a study of T cell changes during pregnancy in multiple sclerosis. Measured with immunoSEQ multiplex PCR; TCRdb has only the in-frame clones, and not every one. The sample comprises 40,000 to 55,000 clones, more than 85% of which are singletons, and approximately 2.6% rests with the top ten. The ends were cut back, 3 bases at V and 2 bases at J, with 11 bases in the middle. This CDR3 is 14 amino acids long. CDR1 and CDR2 from the germline V gene are MNHEY and SMNVEV (reference sequence). Here the sequenced sample was CD8+ T cells from peripheral blood mononuclear cells, taken in the second trimester of pregnancy. The chain employs TRBV27 and TRBJ2-7, with a possible D match to TRBD2 (7 bases). The receptor was derived from a female donor with multiple sclerosis, enrolled in a pregnancy study. The CDR3: CASSLGGGTYEQYF. CDR3 coding DNA: TGTGCCAGCAGTTTGGGGGGGGGCACCTACGAGCAGTACTTC.